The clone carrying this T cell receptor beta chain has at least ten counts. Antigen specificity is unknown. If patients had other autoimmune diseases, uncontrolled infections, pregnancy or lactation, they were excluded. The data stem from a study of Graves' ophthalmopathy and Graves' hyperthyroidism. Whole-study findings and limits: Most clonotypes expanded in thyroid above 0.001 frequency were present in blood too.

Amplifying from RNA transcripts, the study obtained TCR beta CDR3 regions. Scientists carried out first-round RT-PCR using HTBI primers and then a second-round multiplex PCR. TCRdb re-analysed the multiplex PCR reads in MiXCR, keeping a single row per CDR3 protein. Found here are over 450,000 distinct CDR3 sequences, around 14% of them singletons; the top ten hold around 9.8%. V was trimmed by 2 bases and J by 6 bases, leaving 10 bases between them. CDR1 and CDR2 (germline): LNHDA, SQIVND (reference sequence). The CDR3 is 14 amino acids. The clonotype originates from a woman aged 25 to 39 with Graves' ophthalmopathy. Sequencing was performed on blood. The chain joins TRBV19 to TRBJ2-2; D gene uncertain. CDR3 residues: CASSISEKAGELFF. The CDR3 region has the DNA TGTGCCAGTAGTATAAGTGAGAAGGCCGGGGAGCTGTTTTTT.